The sequence of this TCR beta chain was determined in a study of T cell repertoires in cytomegalovirus infection. This clonotype was picked up many times. The CDR3 totals 15 residues. Unmatched junction bases numbered 12, after V lost 5 bases and J lost 10 bases. CDR1 SGHTA and CDR2 FQGNSA come from the germline V gene. TCRdb re-called the reads with MiXCR, one entry per CDR3 protein. The sample has approximately 250,000 distinct CDR3 sequences, roughly 9% seen once. Sequences were obtained from PBMCs. The receptor's source is a human donor in good health (CMV status not recorded). Some clones in this sample may be carry-over from other donors' samples. The chain recombines TRBV7-2 with TRBJ1-5, with 9 positions matching TRBD1. In DNA form, the CDR3 reads TGTGCCAGCAGCCCCGCCACGGGACAGGGAAGCCCCCAGCATTTT. This codes for CASSPATGQGSPQHF.